This T cell receptor beta chain comes out of a study of response to subunit inactivated influenza vaccine. Germline CDR1 reads MNHNS; CDR2 reads SASEGT. The CDR3 spans 15 residues. The trim removed 5 bases at V and 0 bases at J, leaving 5 bases unmatched. MiXCR was run by TCRdb on the RT-PCR reads, yielding one entry per CDR3 protein. The sample gives about 570,000 distinct CDR3 sequences, about 11% of which show up once; roughly 9.6% is in the top ten. This sample also appeared in a second study, on T cells expressing NK-cell markers. That work adds: The authors generated TCR beta cDNA through 5'RACE template switching with UMIs.

The TCR originated in a man aged 50 to 60 who received an inactivated influenza vaccine. The V and J genes are TRBV6-1 and TRBJ2-3; 7 bases align to TRBD1. Source: PBMCs from blood, taken on the day of vaccination. CDR3: CASSQQGSSTDTQYF. CDR3 DNA: TGTGCCAGCAGTCAACAGGGGTCTAGCACAGATACGCAGTATTTT.